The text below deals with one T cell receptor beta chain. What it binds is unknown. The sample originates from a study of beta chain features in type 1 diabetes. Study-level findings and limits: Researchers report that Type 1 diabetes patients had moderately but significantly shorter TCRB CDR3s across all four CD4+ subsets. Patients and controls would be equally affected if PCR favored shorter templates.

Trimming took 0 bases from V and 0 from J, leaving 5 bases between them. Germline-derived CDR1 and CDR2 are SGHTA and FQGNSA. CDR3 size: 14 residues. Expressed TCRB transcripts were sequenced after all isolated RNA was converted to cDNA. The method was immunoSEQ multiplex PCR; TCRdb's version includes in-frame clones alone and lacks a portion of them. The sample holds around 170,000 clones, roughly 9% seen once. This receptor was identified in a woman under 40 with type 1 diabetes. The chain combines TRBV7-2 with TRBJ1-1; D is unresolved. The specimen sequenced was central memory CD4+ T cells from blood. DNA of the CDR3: TGTGCCAGCAGCTTAGCGGCGGTGAACACTGAAGCTTTCTTT. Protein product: CASSLAAVNTEAFF.